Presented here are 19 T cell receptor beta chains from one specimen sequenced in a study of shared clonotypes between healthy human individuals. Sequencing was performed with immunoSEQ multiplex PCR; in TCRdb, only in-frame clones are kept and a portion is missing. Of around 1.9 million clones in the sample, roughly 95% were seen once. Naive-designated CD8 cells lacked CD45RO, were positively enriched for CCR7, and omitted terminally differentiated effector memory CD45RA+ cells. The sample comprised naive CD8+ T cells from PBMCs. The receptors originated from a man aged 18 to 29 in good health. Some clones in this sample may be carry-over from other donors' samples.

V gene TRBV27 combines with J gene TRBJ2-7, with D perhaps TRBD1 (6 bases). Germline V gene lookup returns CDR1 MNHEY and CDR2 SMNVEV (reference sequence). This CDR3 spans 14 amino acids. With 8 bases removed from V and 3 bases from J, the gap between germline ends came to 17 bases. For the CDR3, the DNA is TGTGCCAGCGGACGCGGACAGACCAACTACGAGCAGTACTTC. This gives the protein CASGRGQTNYEQYF.

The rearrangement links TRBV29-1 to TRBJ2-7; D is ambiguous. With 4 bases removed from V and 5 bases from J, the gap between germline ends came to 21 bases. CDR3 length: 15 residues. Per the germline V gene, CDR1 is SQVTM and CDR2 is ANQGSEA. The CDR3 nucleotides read TGCAGCGTTGGGGGTGGCAAAACGAGGATCCACGAGCAGTACTTC. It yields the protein CSVGGGKTRIHEQYF.

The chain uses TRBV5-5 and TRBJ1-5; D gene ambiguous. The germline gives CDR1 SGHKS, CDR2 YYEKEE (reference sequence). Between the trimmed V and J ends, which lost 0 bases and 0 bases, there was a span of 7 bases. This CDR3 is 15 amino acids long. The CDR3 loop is CASSLGHNSNQPQHF. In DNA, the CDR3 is TGTGCCAGCAGCTTGGGACATAATAGCAATCAGCCCCAGCATTTT.

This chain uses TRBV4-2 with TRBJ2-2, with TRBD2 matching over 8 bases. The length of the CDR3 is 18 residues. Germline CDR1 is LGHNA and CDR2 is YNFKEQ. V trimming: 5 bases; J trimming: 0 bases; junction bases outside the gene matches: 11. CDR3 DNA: TGTGCCAGCAGCGAACTTGGGGGACTAGAATCGAACACCGGGGAGCTGTTTTTT. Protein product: CASSELGGLESNTGELFF.

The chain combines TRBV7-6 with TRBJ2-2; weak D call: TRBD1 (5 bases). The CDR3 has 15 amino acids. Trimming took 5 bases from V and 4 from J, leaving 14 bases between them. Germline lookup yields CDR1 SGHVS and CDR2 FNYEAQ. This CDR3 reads CASSAIGDSTGELFF. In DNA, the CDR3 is TGTGCCAGCAGCGCCATAGGGGATAGCACCGGGGAGCTGTTTTTT.

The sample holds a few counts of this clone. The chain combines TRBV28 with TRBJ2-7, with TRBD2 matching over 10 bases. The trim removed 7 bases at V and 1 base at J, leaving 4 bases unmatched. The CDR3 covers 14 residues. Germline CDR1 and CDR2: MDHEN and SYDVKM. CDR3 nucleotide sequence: TGTGCCAGCAAAGGGACTAGCGAATCCTACGAGCAGTACTTC. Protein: CASKGTSESYEQYF.

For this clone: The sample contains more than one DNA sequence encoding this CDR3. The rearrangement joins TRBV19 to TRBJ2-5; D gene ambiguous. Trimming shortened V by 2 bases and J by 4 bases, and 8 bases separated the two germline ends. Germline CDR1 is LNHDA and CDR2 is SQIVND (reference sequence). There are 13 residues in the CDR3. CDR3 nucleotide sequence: TGTGCCAGTAGTATACTGGCAGGAGAGACCCAGTACTTC. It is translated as CASSILAGETQYF.

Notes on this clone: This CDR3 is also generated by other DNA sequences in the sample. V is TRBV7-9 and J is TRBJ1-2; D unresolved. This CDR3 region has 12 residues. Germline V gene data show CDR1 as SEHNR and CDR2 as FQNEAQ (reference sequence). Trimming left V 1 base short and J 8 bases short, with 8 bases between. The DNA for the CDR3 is TGTGCCAGCAGCTTAGGCGGAGGCGGCTACACCTTC. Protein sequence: CASSLGGGGYTF.

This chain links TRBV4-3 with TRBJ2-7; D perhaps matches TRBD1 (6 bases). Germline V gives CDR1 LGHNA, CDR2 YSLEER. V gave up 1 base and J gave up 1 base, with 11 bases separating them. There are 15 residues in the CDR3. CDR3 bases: TGCGCCAGCAGCCAAGGACAGGCCATTTCCTACGAGCAGTACTTC. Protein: CASSQGQAISYEQYF.

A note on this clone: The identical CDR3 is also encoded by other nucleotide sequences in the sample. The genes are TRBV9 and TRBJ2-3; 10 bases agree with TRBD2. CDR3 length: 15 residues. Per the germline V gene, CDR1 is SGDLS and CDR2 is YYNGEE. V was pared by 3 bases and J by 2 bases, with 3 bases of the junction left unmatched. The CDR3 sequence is CASSAGLADTDTQYF. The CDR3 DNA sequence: TGTGCCAGCAGCGCCGGACTAGCGGACACAGATACGCAGTATTTT.

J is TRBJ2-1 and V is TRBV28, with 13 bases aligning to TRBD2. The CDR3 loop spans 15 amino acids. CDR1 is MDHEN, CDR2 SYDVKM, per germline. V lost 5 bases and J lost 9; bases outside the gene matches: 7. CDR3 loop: CASSPTSGRAGEQFF. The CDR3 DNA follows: TGTGCCAGCAGTCCAACTAGCGGGAGGGCCGGTGAGCAGTTCTTC.

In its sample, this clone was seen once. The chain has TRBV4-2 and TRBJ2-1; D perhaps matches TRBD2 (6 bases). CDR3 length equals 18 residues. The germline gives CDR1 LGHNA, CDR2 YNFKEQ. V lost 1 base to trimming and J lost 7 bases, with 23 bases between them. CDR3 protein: CASSQGASVRDSRNEQFF. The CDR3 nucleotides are TGTGCCAGCAGCCAAGGGGCTAGCGTGAGAGATTCTCGGAATGAGCAGTTCTTC.

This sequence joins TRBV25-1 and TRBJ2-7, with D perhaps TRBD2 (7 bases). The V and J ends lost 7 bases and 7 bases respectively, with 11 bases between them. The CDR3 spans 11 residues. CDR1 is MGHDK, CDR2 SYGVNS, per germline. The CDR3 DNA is TGTGCCAGCACGGGGGGCCAGGAGCAGTACTTC. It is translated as CASTGGQEQYF.

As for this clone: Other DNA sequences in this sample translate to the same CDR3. The CDR3 nucleotides read TGTGCCAGTAGTATAGGTCGGAACATGAACACTGAAGCTTTCTTT. The encoded protein is CASSIGRNMNTEAFF. The chain links TRBV19 to TRBJ1-1; D remains ambiguous. Germline loops: CDR1 LNHDA, CDR2 SQIVND (reference sequence). The CDR3 spans 15 residues. V was clipped by 1 base and J by 0 bases, with 9 bases between them.

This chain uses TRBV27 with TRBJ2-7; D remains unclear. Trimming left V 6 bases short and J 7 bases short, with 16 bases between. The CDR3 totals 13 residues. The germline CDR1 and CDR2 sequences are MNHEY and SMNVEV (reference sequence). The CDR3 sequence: CASSNRYYKEQYF. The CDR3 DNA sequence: TGTGCCAGCAGCAACAGATACTATAAAGAGCAGTACTTC.

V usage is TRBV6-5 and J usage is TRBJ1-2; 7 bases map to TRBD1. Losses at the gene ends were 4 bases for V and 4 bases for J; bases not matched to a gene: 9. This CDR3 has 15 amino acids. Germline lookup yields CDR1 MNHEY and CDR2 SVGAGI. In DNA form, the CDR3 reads TGTGCCAGCAGTTCTAGGACAGGCCTTCCCTATGGCTACACCTTC. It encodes CASSSRTGLPYGYTF.

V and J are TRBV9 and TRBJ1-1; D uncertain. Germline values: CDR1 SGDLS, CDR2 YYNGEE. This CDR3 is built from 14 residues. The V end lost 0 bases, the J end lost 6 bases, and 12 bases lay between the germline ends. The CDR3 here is CASSVEPGMPEAFF. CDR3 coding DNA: TGTGCCAGCAGCGTAGAACCGGGTATGCCTGAAGCTTTCTTT.

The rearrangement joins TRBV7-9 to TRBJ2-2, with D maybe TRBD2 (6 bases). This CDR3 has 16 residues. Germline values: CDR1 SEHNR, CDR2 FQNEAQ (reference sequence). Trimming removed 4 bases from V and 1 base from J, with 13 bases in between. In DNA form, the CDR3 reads TGTGCCAGCAGCTCCCGGGGGACCTTGAACACCGGGGAGCTGTTTTTT. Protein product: CASSSRGTLNTGELFF.

The CDR3 DNA reads as TGTGCCAGCAGCCCCAAGGGTTGGGACAATGAGCAGTTCTTC. Translating gives CASSPKGWDNEQFF. The V and J genes are TRBV9 and TRBJ2-1; no firm D call. Between the trimmed V and J ends, which lost 4 bases and 5 bases, there was a span of 13 bases. CDR3 length equals 14 residues. Germline loops: CDR1 SGDLS, CDR2 YYNGEE.